Listed here are 24 T cell receptor beta chains from one sample, sequenced in a study of T cell repertoires in aging, cancer and after chemotherapy. Amplification of TCR beta used genomic DNA extracted from peripheral blood. Multiplex touch-down PCR with TRB-A/B primers amplified rearranged V-D-J TRB sequences. Each CDR3 protein gets one entry after TCRdb re-called the multiplex PCR reads with MiXCR. The sample lists 8,000 to 9,000 distinct CDR3 sequences; over 40% were seen once. The sample comprised blood. The receptors were gathered from a human donor with a solid tumor.

This clonotype was seen more than once but under ten times. This chain links TRBV30 with TRBJ2-5, with D uncertain. V lost 7 bases to trimming and J lost 5 bases, with 11 bases between them. The V gene's germline CDR1 is GTSNPN and CDR2 SVGIG (reference sequence). This CDR3 has 11 amino acids. The CDR3 DNA reads TGTGCCTTTTCGCACGGGGAGACCCAGTACTTC. This codes for CAFSHGETQYF.

In this sample, this clonotype turned up a few times. The rearrangement links TRBV27 to TRBJ1-2, with 7 bases aligning to TRBD1. Germline values: CDR1 MNHEY, CDR2 SMNVEV (reference sequence). After removal of 2 bases from V and 8 bases from J, the junction contained 11 bases not matched to a gene. The CDR3 is made up of 15 amino acids. CDR3 residues: CASSLGTVPIHGYTF. The CDR3 DNA follows: TGTGCCAGCAGTTTAGGGACAGTCCCAATACACGGCTACACCTTC.

This chain uses TRBV11-3 with TRBJ2-7; D not certain. This CDR3 has 12 residues. In germline, CDR1 is SGHNT, CDR2 YENEEA. The V and J ends lost 3 bases and 6 bases respectively, with 9 bases between them. CDR3 coding DNA: TGTGCCAGCAGCTTGTCCACCTTCGAGCAGTACTTC. Protein sequence: CASSLSTFEQYF.

The chain joins TRBV6-2 or TRBV6-3 to TRBJ1-6, with unresolved D. Germline V gene lookup returns CDR1 MNHEY and CDR2 SVGEGT. This CDR3 spans 14 amino acids. V gave up 5 bases and J gave up 0 bases, with 5 bases separating them. CDR3 amino acids: CASSGRSYNSPLHF. The CDR3 DNA follows: TGTGCCAGCAGTGGGCGCTCCTATAATTCACCCCTCCACTTT.

This chain joins TRBV6-2 or TRBV6-3 and TRBJ2-7; D is undetermined. This CDR3 contains 14 residues. Trimming removed 0 bases from V and 3 bases from J, with 9 bases in between. From germline, CDR1 is MNHEY and CDR2 SVGEGT. CDR3 nucleotides: TGTGCCAGCAGTTACTCCCCCTCTGTCTACGAGCAGTACTTC. Translation: CASSYSPSVYEQYF.

The chain is built from TRBV19 and TRBJ2-1; TRBD2 matches 12 bases. CDR1 and CDR2 (germline): LNHDA, SQIVND (reference sequence). With 6 bases clipped from V and 8 bases from J, the junction kept 5 bases outside the gene matches. The CDR3 has 14 residues. The CDR3 nucleotides read TGTGCCAGTAGACCAAGGACTAGCGGGGATGAGCAGTTCTTC. It yields the protein CASRPRTSGDEQFF.

This clonotype appeared a few times. The rearrangement joins TRBV5-5 to TRBJ2-3; the D gene is possibly TRBD1 (7 bases). Trimming cost V 7 bases and J 0 bases, with 27 bases left between them. Germline assignment: CDR1 SGHKS and CDR2 YYEKEE (reference sequence). The CDR3 runs to 19 residues. DNA for the CDR3: TGTGCCAGCGTATTCGTTCGGTTCAGGGGGGACCCTAGCACAGATACGCAGTATTTT. Amino acids: CASVFVRFRGDPSTDTQYF.

The genes are TRBV12-3 or TRBV12-4 and TRBJ2-1, with D uncertain. The CDR3 is made up of 12 amino acids. CDR3 nucleotides: TGTGCTAGTGCCTCCCGAGCTAATGAGCAGTTCTTC. Its translation is CASASRANEQFF.

This clonotype was counted a single time. The chain carries TRBV5-6 and TRBJ2-5, with D possibly TRBD2 on 7 matching bases. Per germline, CDR1 SGHDT and CDR2 YYEEEE. V gave up 1 base and J gave up 4 bases, with 11 bases separating them. This CDR3 has 14 residues. The CDR3 loop is CASSLRGGGETQYF. The CDR3 DNA sequence: TGTGCCAGCAGCTTGAGGGGGGGCGGAGAGACCCAGTACTTC.

This clonotype was picked up a small number of times. This chain connects TRBV27 to TRBJ2-5; D is unclear. The V and J ends lost 8 bases and 5 bases respectively, with 12 bases between them. The CDR3 contains 12 residues. CDR1 is MNHEY, CDR2 SMNVEV, per germline (reference sequence). Written as DNA, the CDR3 is TGTGCCAGCCGCTCGAGTGGCGAGACCCAGTACTTC. Translating gives CASRSSGETQYF.

The chain carries TRBV5-4 and TRBJ1-1, with no clear D. Germline V gives CDR1 SGHNT, CDR2 YYREEE (reference sequence). There are 12 residues in the CDR3. Trimming cost V 5 bases and J 3 bases, with 8 bases left between them. Here the CDR3 DNA reads TGTGCCAGCAGTCGAATCGACACTGAAGCTTTCTTT. As protein: CASSRIDTEAFF.

There are a few counts of this clonotype. A read error may produce the germline difference seen at one junction end. The chain uses TRBV6-1 and TRBJ2-3; D is uncertain. CDR3 size: 13 residues. Germline CDR1 is MNHNS and CDR2 is SASEGT. Written as DNA, the CDR3 is TGTGCCATCAGTGAGGCAGCCACAGATACGCAGTATTTT. It specifies CAISEAATDTQYF.

This chain uses TRBV19 with TRBJ1-5; 7 nucleotides align to TRBD1. V gave up 3 bases and J gave up 2 bases; unmatched junction bases: 4. The CDR3 is 15 residues long. In germline, CDR1 is LNHDA, CDR2 SQIVND (reference sequence). CDR3 in DNA: TGTGCCAGTAGTATGACAGGGTGGGGCAATCAGCCCCAGCATTTT. Residues: CASSMTGWGNQPQHF.

This chain joins TRBV18 and TRBJ2-1, with TRBD2 matching over 11 bases. This CDR3 is built from 17 residues. Germline trimming cut 5 bases from V and 8 bases from J; bases unmatched to any gene: 14. Germline values: CDR1 KGHSH, CDR2 LQKENI. CDR3 DNA: TGTGCCAGCTCATCATCCAAGGGGCTAGCGGGAGGAGATGAGCAGTTCTTC. It codes for CASSSSKGLAGGDEQFF.

The chain links TRBV6-1 to TRBJ2-1; D might be TRBD2 (6 bases). This CDR3 contains 16 residues. Germline CDR1 MNHNS, CDR2 SASEGT. Trimming removed 5 bases at V and 3 bases at J, with 17 bases between. The CDR3 coding sequence is TGTGCCAGCAGTCCCAGCGGGCCCCTTTTCTACAATGAGCAGTTCTTC. Amino acids: CASSPSGPLFYNEQFF.

The chain employs TRBV18 and TRBJ2-7; no clear D. Germline V gene lookup returns CDR1 KGHSH and CDR2 LQKENI. CDR3 length equals 14 residues. V lost 3 bases and J 0 bases, leaving 9 bases between the germline ends. The CDR3 loop reads CASSPGSPSYEQYF. DNA for the CDR3: TGTGCCAGCTCACCTGGATCGCCCTCCTACGAGCAGTACTTC.

This clonotype was detected only once. The chain joins TRBV7-9 to TRBJ1-1; no clear D gene. CDR1 SEHNR and CDR2 FQNEAQ come from the germline V gene (reference sequence). The ends were cut back, 4 bases at V and 7 bases at J, with 13 bases in the middle. This CDR3 comprises 13 residues. CDR3: CASSSQRAYEAFF. CDR3 sequence (DNA): TGTGCCAGCAGCTCCCAAAGGGCCTATGAAGCTTTCTTT. Full variable domain (rest looked up from reference TRBV7-9 and TRBJ1-1): DTGVSQNPRHKITKRGQNVTFRCDPISEHNRLYWYRQTLGQGPEFLTYFQNEAQLEKSRLLSDRFSAERPKGSFSTLEIQRTEQGDSAMYLCASSSQRAYEAFFGQGTRLTVV.

This clonotype came up a few times. This rearrangement joins TRBV19 to TRBJ2-1; 11 nucleotides align to TRBD2. Looked up from germline, CDR1 is LNHDA and CDR2 is SQIVND (reference sequence). Unmatched junction bases numbered 15, after V lost 4 bases and J lost 7 bases. This CDR3 region has 18 residues. The CDR3 loop reads CASSTPRLAGRMENEQFF. CDR3 nucleotides: TGTGCCAGTAGTACCCCACGACTAGCGGGAAGGATGGAGAATGAGCAGTTCTTC.

This clonotype has only a few counts. The chain has TRBV15 and TRBJ2-7, with D maybe TRBD1 (6 bases). The CDR3 is made up of 16 amino acids. Germline values: CDR1 LNHNV, CDR2 YYDKDF (reference sequence). V was clipped by 0 bases and J by 2 bases, with 14 bases between them. The CDR3 protein is CATSRDHGRGTYEQYF. The CDR3 nucleotides are TGTGCCACCAGCAGAGATCACGGCAGGGGAACCTACGAGCAGTACTTC.

The V and J genes are TRBV5-5 and TRBJ1-1; 9 nucleotides align to TRBD1. From germline, CDR1 is SGHKS and CDR2 YYEKEE (reference sequence). This CDR3 is 17 amino acids long. Trimming took 4 bases from V and 0 from J; bases not matched to a gene: 10. CDR3 residues: CASSTGQGTVMNTEAFF. The CDR3 bases are TGTGCCAGCAGCACGGGACAGGGCACGGTCATGAACACTGAAGCTTTCTTT.

The sample holds a few counts of this clonotype. This chain links TRBV12-3 or TRBV12-4 with TRBJ1-2; D may be TRBD1 (5 bases). The CDR3 is 15 amino acids. The V and J ends lost 0 bases and 6 bases respectively, with 14 bases between them. The CDR3 spells CASSLAPGTFDGYTF. In nucleotides, the CDR3 is TGTGCCAGCAGTTTAGCGCCAGGGACTTTTGATGGCTACACCTTC.

The chain recombines TRBV19 with TRBJ1-3; no clear D gene. CDR1 and CDR2 (germline): LNHDA, SQIVND (reference sequence). CDR3 length: 16 amino acids. Deletions cut 2 bases from V and 4 bases from J, with 15 bases between. The CDR3 bases are TGTGCCAGTAGTATAAGGGCTGACACTCCAGGAAACACCATATATTTT. Its translation: CASSIRADTPGNTIYF.

The sample holds one count of this clonotype. The chain recombines TRBV6-5 with TRBJ1-6, with 9 bases fitting TRBD1. V trimming: 5 bases; J trimming: 11 bases; junction bases outside the gene matches: 10. The CDR3 spans 15 residues. The V gene's germline CDR1 is MNHEY and CDR2 SVGAGI. The CDR3 sequence is CASSETGGPSTPLHF. The CDR3 region has the DNA TGTGCCAGCAGTGAGACAGGGGGGCCTTCGACACCCCTCCACTTT.

The rearrangement uses TRBV5-6 and TRBJ2-3; D is unclear. Germline V gene lookup returns CDR1 SGHDT and CDR2 YYEEEE. This CDR3 is built from 14 residues. Trimming removed 3 bases from V and 6 bases from J, with 14 bases in between. CDR3 amino acids: CASSSISARDTQYF. The CDR3, as DNA: TGTGCCAGCAGCTCTATCTCCGCCCGGGATACGCAGTATTTT.